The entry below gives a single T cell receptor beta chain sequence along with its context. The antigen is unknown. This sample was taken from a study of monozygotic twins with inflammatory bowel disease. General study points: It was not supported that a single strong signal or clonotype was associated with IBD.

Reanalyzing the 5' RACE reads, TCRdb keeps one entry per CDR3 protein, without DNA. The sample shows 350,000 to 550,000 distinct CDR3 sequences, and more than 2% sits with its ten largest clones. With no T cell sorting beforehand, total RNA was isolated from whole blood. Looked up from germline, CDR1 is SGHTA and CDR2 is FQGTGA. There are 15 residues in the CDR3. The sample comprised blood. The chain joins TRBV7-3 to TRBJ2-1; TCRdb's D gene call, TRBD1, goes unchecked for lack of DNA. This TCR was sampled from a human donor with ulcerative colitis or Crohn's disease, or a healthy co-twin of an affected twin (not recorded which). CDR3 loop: CASSFAGLSYNEQFF.